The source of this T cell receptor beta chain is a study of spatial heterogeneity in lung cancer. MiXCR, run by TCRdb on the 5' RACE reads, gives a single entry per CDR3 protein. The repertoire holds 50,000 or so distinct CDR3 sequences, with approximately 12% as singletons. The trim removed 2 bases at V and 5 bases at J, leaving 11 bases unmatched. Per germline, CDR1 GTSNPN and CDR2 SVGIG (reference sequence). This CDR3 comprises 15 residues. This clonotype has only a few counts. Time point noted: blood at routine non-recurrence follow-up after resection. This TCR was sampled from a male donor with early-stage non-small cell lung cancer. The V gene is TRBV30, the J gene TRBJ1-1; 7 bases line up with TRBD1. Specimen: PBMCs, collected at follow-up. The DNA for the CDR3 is TGTGCCTGGAGTCCCCTAGCAGGGGGTCGAACTGAAGCTTTCTTT. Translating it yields CAWSPLAGGRTEAFF.